The clone carrying this T cell receptor beta chain occurred a few times. The data derive from a study of beta chain features in type 1 diabetes. What was sequenced were expressed TCRB transcripts, since all of the isolated RNA had been reverse transcribed. It was found that naive, central memory and regulatory T cell samples averaged about 3.4 million reads. Profiling relied on immunoSEQ multiplex PCR, and the TCRdb table lists in-frame clones only, not all of them. The sample has more than 150,000 clones, approximately 13% seen once. Germline V gene lookup returns CDR1 MNHEY and CDR2 SMNVEV (reference sequence). This CDR3 is 15 amino acids long. V dropped 4 bases and J dropped 7; count of bases not matched to a gene: 8.

This clonotype was obtained from a woman aged 18-29 years in good health. This chain joins TRBV27 and TRBJ1-4; 8 bases map to TRBD1. Sequencing used central memory CD4+ T cells from blood. The CDR3 loop is CASSSDRGKGEKLFF. CDR3 coding DNA: TGTGCCAGCAGTTCAGACAGGGGAAAGGGTGAAAAACTGTTTTTT.